Many counts were recorded for the clone carrying this TCR beta chain. The antigen is unknown. TCRdb redid the calling of the RACE reads with MiXCR, one entry per CDR3 protein. The table has about 82,000 distinct CDR3 sequences, 6.6% seen once. This record comes from a study of human T cells and chemical hapten exposure. Notes on the study in general: Controls formed significantly fewer large CDR3 similarity clusters than expanded TCRs did.

Stated time point: patch test 2, 6 weeks after DPC sensitization. Noted treatment: therapeutic diphenylcyclopropenone sensitization with weekly scalp DPC. Extraction yielded total RNA from whole blood (unfractionated). The CDR3 covers 13 residues. The germline V gene has CDR1 SQVTM and CDR2 ANQGSEA. V lost 5 bases to trimming and J lost 3 bases, with 14 bases between them. This TCR came from a woman aged 25 to 39 with alopecia areata. Some clones in this sample may be carry-over from other donors' samples. The gene calls are TRBV29-1 and TRBJ2-7; D unclear. The sequenced sample was whole blood, obtained in connection with sensitization to the hapten diphenylcyclopropenone (DPC). The CDR3 coding sequence is TGCAGCGTTACGGGTCCCCAAGACTACGAGCAGTACTTC. Protein product: CSVTGPQDYEQYF.